A selection of T cell receptor beta chains follows, all from one sample in a study of blood T cell repertoires in COVID-19. Here immunoSEQ multiplex PCR was the method, and the copy in TCRdb shows in-frame clones only, minus some. Here the sample spans approximately 170,000 clones, 85% to 90% being singletons. What was sequenced was peripheral blood. The receptors here all came from a man between 18 and 35 years old with active or convalescent COVID-19. Both conserved end residues are part of each CDR3. A D gene is named only where the DNA matches it firmly. Rows may omit the clone size; those that give it use once, few, many or a size class.

- - TRBJ1-2 TRBV7-9 CASSAGTPYGYTF TGTGCCAGCAGCGCCGGGACACCCTATGGCTACACCTTC
- - TRBJ2-3 TRBV11-1 CASSTIPRDTQYF TGTGCCAGCAGCACGATCCCCAGAGATACGCAGTATTTT
- - TRBJ2-4 TRBV28 CASSGGEDLAKNIQYF TGTGCCAGCAGTGGCGGGGAGGATCTAGCCAAAAACATTCAGTACTTC
- - TRBJ1-3 TRBV11-2 CASSLSGTGNTIYF TGTGCCAGCAGCTTATCAGGGACTGGAAACACCATATATTTT
TRBD1 once TRBJ1-5 TRBV28 CASSLFRGNQPQHF TGTGCCAGCAGTTTATTCAGGGGGAATCAGCCCCAGCATTTT
- - TRBJ1-4 TRBV28 CASSPFLGPNEKLFF TGTGCCAGCAGTCCCTTCCTTGGCCCTAATGAAAAACTGTTTTTT
- - TRBJ1-2 TRBV7-9 CASSTKGRGANGYTF TGTGCCAGCAGCACGAAGGGGAGGGGGGCCAATGGCTACACCTTC
- - TRBJ2-1 TRBV14 CASSPWGDAYNEQFF TGTGCCAGCAGCCCGTGGGGGGACGCCTACAATGAGCAGTTCTTC
TRBD1 once TRBJ1-4 TRBV6-6 CASSGGTGINEKLFF TGTGCCAGCAGTGGGGGGACAGGGATAAATGAAAAACTGTTTTTT
TRBD1 - TRBJ1-5 TRBV7-8 CASSRQGIRGQPQHF TGTGCCAGCAGCCGACAGGGGATTAGGGGTCAGCCCCAGCATTTT
- once TRBJ1-3 TRBV7-9 CASSLDPGIANTIYF TGTGCCAGCAGCTTAGATCCAGGTATCGCAAACACCATATATTTT
- - TRBJ2-7 TRBV7-2 CASSLVFGTYEQYF TGTGCCAGCAGCTTAGTCTTCGGGACTTACGAGCAGTACTTC
- - TRBJ1-1 TRBV7-2 CASSLVIGRSEAFF TGTGCCAGCAGCTTAGTTATTGGGAGGAGCGAAGCTTTCTTT
- - TRBJ1-4 TRBV24-1 CATSDLFSVGQITNEKLFF TGTGCCACCAGTGATTTGTTTAGCGTCGGGCAGATAACTAATGAAAAACTGTTTTTT
TRBD2 - TRBJ2-5 TRBV19 CASSILLAGVQETQYF TGTGCCAGTAGTATCCTTCTAGCGGGGGTCCAAGAGACCCAGTACTTC
TRBD1 - TRBJ1-5 TRBV19 CASSPSGTGGYQPQHF TGTGCCAGTAGTCCCTCGGGGACAGGAGGATATCAGCCCCAGCATTTT
- - TRBJ2-1 TRBV7-8 CASSWAGLHNEQFF TGTGCCAGCAGCTGGGCGGGTCTTCACAATGAGCAGTTCTTC
- - TRBJ1-1 TRBV24-1 CATSDQTQIQKWDTEAFF TGTGCCACCAGTGATCAAACCCAAATACAGAAGTGGGACACTGAAGCTTTCTTT
- - TRBJ2-7 TRBV7-9 CASSFLSYEQYF TGTGCCAGCAGCTTCCTGAGTTACGAGCAGTACTTC
- - TRBJ2-7 TRBV27 CASSTPQEQYF TGTGCCAGCAGCACCCCCCAGGAGCAGTACTTC
TRBD2 - TRBJ2-1 TRBV29-1 CSVESGTSETYNEQFF TGCAGCGTTGAATCCGGGACTAGCGAGACCTACAATGAGCAGTTCTTC
TRBD1 - TRBJ1-5 TRBV28 CASSLGQVDQPQHF TGTGCCAGCAGTTTGGGACAGGTGGATCAGCCCCAGCATTTT
TRBD1 - TRBJ1-1 TRBV7-9 CASTIEGAYTEAFF TGTGCCAGCACTATCGAGGGGGCGTACACTGAAGCTTTCTTT
- - TRBJ1-5 TRBV24-1 CATSDRTYQPQHF TGTGCCACCAGTGACCGGACTTATCAGCCCCAGCATTTT
TRBD1 - TRBJ2-5 TRBV15 CATSRADRVGETQYF TGTGCCACCAGCAGGGCCGACAGGGTGGGGGAGACCCAGTACTTC
- - TRBJ2-7 TRBV27 CASSPSVTYEQYF TGTGCCAGCAGTCCGTCGGTTACCTACGAGCAGTACTTC
TRBD2 - TRBJ2-1 TRBV7-3 CASSLTGSGYYNEQFF TGTGCCAGCAGCTTAACGGGTAGCGGGTACTACAATGAGCAGTTCTTC